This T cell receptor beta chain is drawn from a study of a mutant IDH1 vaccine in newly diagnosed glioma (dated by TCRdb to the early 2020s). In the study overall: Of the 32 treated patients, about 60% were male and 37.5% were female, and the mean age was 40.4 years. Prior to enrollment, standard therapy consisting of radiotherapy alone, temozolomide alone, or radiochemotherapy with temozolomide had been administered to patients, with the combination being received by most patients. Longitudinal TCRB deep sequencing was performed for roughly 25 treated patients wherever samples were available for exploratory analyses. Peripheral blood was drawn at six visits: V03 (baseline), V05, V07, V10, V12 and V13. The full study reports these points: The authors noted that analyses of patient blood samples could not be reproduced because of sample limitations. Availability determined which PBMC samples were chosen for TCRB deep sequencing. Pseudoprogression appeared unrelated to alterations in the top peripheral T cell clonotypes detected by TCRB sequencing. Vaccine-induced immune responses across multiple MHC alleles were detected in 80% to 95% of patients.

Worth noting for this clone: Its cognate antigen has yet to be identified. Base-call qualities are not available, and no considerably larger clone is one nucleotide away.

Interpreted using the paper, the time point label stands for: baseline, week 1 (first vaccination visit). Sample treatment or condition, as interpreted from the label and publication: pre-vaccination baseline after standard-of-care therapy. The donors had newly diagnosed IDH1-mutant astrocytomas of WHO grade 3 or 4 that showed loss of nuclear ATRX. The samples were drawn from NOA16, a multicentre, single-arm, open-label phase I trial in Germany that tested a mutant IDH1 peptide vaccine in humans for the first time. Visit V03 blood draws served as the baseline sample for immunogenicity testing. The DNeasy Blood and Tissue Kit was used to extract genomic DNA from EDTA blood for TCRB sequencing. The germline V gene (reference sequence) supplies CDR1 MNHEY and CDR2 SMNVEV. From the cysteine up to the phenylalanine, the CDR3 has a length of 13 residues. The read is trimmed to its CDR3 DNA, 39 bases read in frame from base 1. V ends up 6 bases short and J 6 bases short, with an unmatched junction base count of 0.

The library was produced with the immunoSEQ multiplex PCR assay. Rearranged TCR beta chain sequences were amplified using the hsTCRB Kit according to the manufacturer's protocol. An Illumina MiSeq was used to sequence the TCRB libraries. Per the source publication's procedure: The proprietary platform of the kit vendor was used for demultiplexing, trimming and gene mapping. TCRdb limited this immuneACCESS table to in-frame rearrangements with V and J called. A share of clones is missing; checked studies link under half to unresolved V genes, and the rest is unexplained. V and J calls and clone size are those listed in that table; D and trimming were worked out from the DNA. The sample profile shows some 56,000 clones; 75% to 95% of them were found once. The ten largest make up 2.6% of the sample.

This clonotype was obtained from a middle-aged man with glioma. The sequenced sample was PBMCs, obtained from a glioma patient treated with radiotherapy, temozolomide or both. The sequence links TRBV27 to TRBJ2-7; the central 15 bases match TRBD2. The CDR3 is CASRGLAGGEQYF. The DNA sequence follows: TGTGCCAGCAGGGGACTAGCGGGAGGCGAGCAGTACTTC.